Included here is one T cell receptor (beta chain) sequence, with context. No cognate antigen has been identified for it. No much larger clone exists at a distance of one base, and base qualities are not known. This sample stems from a study of blood T cell repertoires in COVID-19 (dated by TCRdb to the early 2020s). For the study in its entirety: The collaborator samples originated in the United States, Italy and Spain and spanned the acute and convalescent phases of COVID-19. A de-identified subject ID, COVID-19 status, age in years and sex were almost always included in the sample metadata. Deeply sampled blood TCRbeta repertoires from subjects exposed to, actively infected with, or recovered from COVID-19 were included in the dataset. A freely available public database, intended as a resource for researchers studying the immune response to SARS-CoV-2, is where the repertoires were released. The samples were drawn from two sources: the first 160 participants of the ongoing ImmuneRACE study, and 950 to 1,500 subjects contributed by 6 global collaborators. The material from the prospective study consisted of cDNA or gDNA derived from T cells, B-cell-depleted T cells, or PBMCs. Where available, HLA class I and class II types were taken from metadata supplied by the sample provider and were not determined by assay-based typing. The paper's findings and limits, for the study overall: Clinical and demographic metadata were provided uncurated, with the amount varying by source and participant.

TCRbeta CDR3 regions were amplified from genomic DNA using the immunoSEQ Assay, a bias-controlled multiplex PCR. The published analysis was carried out like this. Within the assay, amplification of reference gene primers was used to estimate how many nucleated cells each sample contained. Sequence reads were collapsed and filtered to measure the absolute abundance of every unique TCRbeta CDR3 rearrangement. For each sample, productive Simpson clonality was calculated as the square root of Simpson's diversity index across productive rearrangements. Imported from immuneACCESS, the table was reduced by TCRdb to in-frame sequences with V and J called. These copies leave out some clones; in studies compared against another copy, an unresolved V gene accounts for under half, and the cause of the remainder is not known. V, J and clone size were drawn from that table, and D and trimming were deduced from the DNA. The sample table records a few hundred thousand clones; 70% to 90% of these occur just once. Less than 6% of the sample is held by the ten biggest clonotypes.

A second Seattle source provided samples from volunteer blood donors who had recovered from COVID-19. Collaborating institutions collected whole blood in K2EDTA tubes following their own protocols. For TCRbeta analysis, collaborators shipped samples in one of three forms: frozen whole blood, isolated PBMCs, or DNA extracted from either of those sample types. Relative to germline, V is 4 bases shorter and J is 0 bases shorter, with 16 bases between their ends. From its cysteine to its phenylalanine, the CDR3 spans 16 amino acids. The entry retains the CDR3 DNA only, 48 bases that are in frame from base 1. Looking up the germline V gene yields CDR1 SGHVS and CDR2 FNYEAQ.

The TCR was taken from a man aged 60-69 years who had recovered from COVID-19. The chain couples TRBV7-6 to TRBJ2-7; perhaps TRBD2 is the D gene, with 7 bases matching. What was sequenced was peripheral blood. The DNA reads TGTGCCAGCAGCTCACCGCCTGCGGGGGCCTCCTACGAGCAGTACTTC. This translates into CASSSPPAGASYEQYF.